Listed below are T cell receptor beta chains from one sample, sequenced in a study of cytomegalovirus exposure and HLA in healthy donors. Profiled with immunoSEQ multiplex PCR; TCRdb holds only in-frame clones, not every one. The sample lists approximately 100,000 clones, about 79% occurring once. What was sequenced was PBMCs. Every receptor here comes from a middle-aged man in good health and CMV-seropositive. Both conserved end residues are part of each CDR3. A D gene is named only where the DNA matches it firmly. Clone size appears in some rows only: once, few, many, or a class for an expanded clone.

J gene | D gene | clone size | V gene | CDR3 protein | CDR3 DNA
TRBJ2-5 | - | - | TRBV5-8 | CASSLAWHGGETQYF | TGTGCCAGCAGCTTGGCGTGGCACGGCGGAGAGACCCAGTACTTC
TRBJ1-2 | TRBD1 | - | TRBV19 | CASAMGPGQRYNYGYTF | TGTGCCAGTGCGATGGGACCGGGACAGAGATATAACTATGGCTACACCTTC
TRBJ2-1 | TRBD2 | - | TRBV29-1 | CSVRTSGRGRGYNEQFF | TGCAGCGTACGAACCAGCGGGAGAGGCAGAGGCTACAATGAGCAGTTCTTC
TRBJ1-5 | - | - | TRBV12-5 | CASGRWEGQPQHF | TGTGCTAGTGGTAGGTGGGAGGGTCAGCCCCAGCATTTT
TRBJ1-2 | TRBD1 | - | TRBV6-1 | CASSPTGGADYGYTF | TGTGCCAGCAGCCCGACAGGGGGCGCGGACTATGGCTACACCTTC
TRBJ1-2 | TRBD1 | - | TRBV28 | CASSLRWDSGYTF | TGTGCCAGCAGTTTACGATGGGACAGTGGCTACACCTTC
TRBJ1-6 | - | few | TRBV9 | CASSSGLLAGSPLHF | TGTGCCAGCAGCTCTGGACTCCTTGCCGGTTCACCCCTCCACTTT
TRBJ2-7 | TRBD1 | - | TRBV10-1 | CASGRQGYEQYF | TGCGCCAGCGGGAGACAGGGCTACGAGCAGTACTTC
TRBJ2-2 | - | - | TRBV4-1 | CASSQTGNTGELFF | TGCGCCAGCAGCCAAACGGGGAACACCGGGGAGCTGTTTTTT
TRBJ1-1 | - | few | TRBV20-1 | CSAPLEGEAFF | TGCAGTGCTCCTCTAGAGGGTGAAGCTTTCTTT
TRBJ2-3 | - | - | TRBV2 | CASPGKGSGTQYF | TGTGCCAGCCCCGGGAAGGGCAGTGGTACGCAGTATTTT
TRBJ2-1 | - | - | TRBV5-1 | CASSSGPGENEQFF | TGCGCCAGCAGCTCCGGGCCAGGGGAGAATGAGCAGTTCTTC
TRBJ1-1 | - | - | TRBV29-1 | CSVSKRNTEAFF | TGCAGCGTTTCCAAGAGGAACACTGAAGCTTTCTTT
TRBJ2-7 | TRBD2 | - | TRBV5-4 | CASSLLAGVGEQYF | TGTGCCAGCAGCTTGCTAGCGGGAGTGGGGGAGCAGTACTTC
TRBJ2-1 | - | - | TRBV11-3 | CASSLPGGEQFF | TGTGCCAGCAGCTTACCCGGTGGTGAGCAGTTCTTC
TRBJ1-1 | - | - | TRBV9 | CASSVEAGLPNTEAFF | TGTGCCAGCAGCGTAGAAGCGGGACTGCCGAACACTGAAGCTTTCTTT
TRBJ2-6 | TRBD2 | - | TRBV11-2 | CASSYPRGGAGANVLTF | TGTGCCAGCAGCTACCCTCGGGGAGGGGCCGGGGCCAACGTCCTGACTTTC
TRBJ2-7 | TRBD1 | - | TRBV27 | CASSPRTGIHEQYF | TGTGCCAGCAGTCCTCGGACAGGGATCCACGAGCAGTACTTC